This T cell receptor (beta chain) was recovered during a study of blood T cells in healthy people across ages. The ends lost 0 bases at V and 2 bases at J; junction bases unmatched: 4. The CDR3 has 15 amino acids. Germline V gene sequence: CDR1 SQVTM, CDR2 ANQGSEA. The second PCR ran about 6 to 11 cycles with a sample-barcoded 5' primer and J-beta primers. Via MiXCR, TCRdb re-called the 5' RACE reads, giving one row per CDR3 protein. The sample holds about 1.4 million distinct CDR3 sequences, approximately 59% seen once. This TCR was recovered from a man aged 18 to 30 in good health. V and J are TRBV29-1 and TRBJ2-7, with 10 bases matching TRBD1. Sequencing was performed on blood. The DNA for the CDR3 is TGCAGCGTTGAAGATACAGGACAGGGGGCCTACGAGCAGTACTTC. It yields the protein CSVEDTGQGAYEQYF.